The 8 T cell receptor beta chains below were found in one sample sequenced in a study of T cells in Graves' hyperthyroidism and ophthalmopathy. Researchers took RNA transcripts and amplified the TCR beta CDR3 regions from them. A set of HTBI primers served as the primers for a first-round RT-PCR of the TCR CDR3. TCRdb reanalysed the multiplex PCR reads using MiXCR and keeps one entry per CDR3 protein. The sample shows under 700,000 distinct CDR3 sequences, over 15% of them seen only once. Sample: blood. All receptors come from a woman aged 18-29 years with Graves' hyperthyroidism.

The chain carries TRBV20-1 and TRBJ2-7, with D tentatively TRBD1 (6 bases). The germline gives CDR1 DFQATT, CDR2 SNEGSKA (reference sequence). Trimming cost V 0 bases and J 5 bases, with 17 bases left between them. The CDR3 covers 15 residues. This CDR3 reads CSARDPGRGIHEQYF. CDR3 nucleotide sequence: TGCAGTGCTAGAGATCCCGGCAGGGGAATACACGAGCAGTACTTC.

There are many counts of this clonotype. The chain is built from TRBV14 and TRBJ2-7; 11 bases fit TRBD2. Per the germline V gene, CDR1 is SGHDN and CDR2 is FVKESK. The CDR3 covers 15 residues. After removal of 2 bases from V and 4 bases from J, the junction contained 4 bases not matched to a gene. For the CDR3, the DNA is TGTGCCAGCAGCCAAATAGCGGGGGGGCCGTACGAGCAGTACTTC. Protein: CASSQIAGGPYEQYF.

This clonotype was observed many times. The V and J genes are TRBV6-1 and TRBJ2-7; maybe TRBD1 (5 bases). This CDR3 has 15 amino acids. V was clipped by 6 bases and J by 6 bases, with 21 bases between them. CDR1 MNHNS and CDR2 SASEGT come from the germline V gene. Here the CDR3 DNA reads TGTGCCAGCAGCTCGGACCCACCCAGCACAGGCGAGCAGTACTTC. It specifies CASSSDPPSTGEQYF.

The CDR3 DNA sequence: TGCGCCAGCAGCCCAGAGGGGGGAACCGGGGAGCTGTTTTTT. Translation gives CASSPEGGTGELFF. The V and J genes are TRBV5-1 and TRBJ2-2; the D call may be TRBD1 or TRBD2 (6 bases each). The CDR3 runs to 14 residues. Trimming cost V 4 bases and J 5 bases, with 12 bases left between them. Germline-derived CDR1 and CDR2 are SGHRS and YFSETQ.

The chain uses TRBV18 and TRBJ2-3; D remains unclear. The length of the CDR3 is 15 residues. Germline assignment: CDR1 KGHSH and CDR2 LQKENI. Trimming removed 4 bases at V and 5 bases at J, with 16 bases between. CDR3 protein: CASSLVVGGKDTQYF. The CDR3, as DNA: TGTGCCAGCTCACTCGTAGTGGGTGGTAAAGATACGCAGTATTTT.

The genes are TRBV10-3 and TRBJ2-1; 7 positions agree with TRBD1. Losses at the gene ends were 0 bases for V and 2 bases for J; bases not matched to a gene: 1. This CDR3 has 15 residues. The germline V gene encodes CDR1 ENHRY and CDR2 SYGVKD. CDR3 loop: CAISESQGAYNEQFF. The CDR3, as DNA: TGTGCCATCAGTGAGTCGCAGGGGGCCTACAATGAGCAGTTCTTC.

This clonotype was counted many times. The chain carries TRBV20-1 and TRBJ1-1; 9 nucleotides match TRBD1. The CDR3 spans 14 residues. The V gene's germline CDR1 is DFQATT and CDR2 SNEGSKA (reference sequence). V lost 3 bases to trimming and J lost 3 bases; unmatched junction nucleotides: 5. Written as DNA, the CDR3 is TGCAGTGCTAGTAGACGACAGGGGGACACTGAAGCTTTCTTT. This sequence encodes CSASRRQGDTEAFF.

This clonotype appeared many times. This chain links TRBV3-1 with TRBJ2-3; unclear D gene. Germline loops: CDR1 LGHDT, CDR2 YNNKEL (reference sequence). CDR3 size: 14 residues. The V end was cut by 1 base, the J end by 5 bases, with 10 bases between. The CDR3 protein is CASSQGSVGDTQYF. The CDR3 region has the DNA TGTGCCAGCAGCCAAGGCAGCGTCGGAGATACGCAGTATTTT.